The 19 T cell receptor beta chains reported below all come from one sample, sequenced in a study of shared clonotypes between healthy human individuals. Naive CD8 cells, CD45RO-negative and positively selected for CCR7, excluded terminally differentiated effector memory CD45RA+ cells. The data were produced by immunoSEQ multiplex PCR, yet TCRdb's version contains in-frame clones alone and is incomplete. Of around 2,000,000 clones listed, approximately 94% are singletons. The specimen was naive CD8+ T cells sorted from blood. All receptors derive from a man aged 18 to 35 in good health.

The chain links TRBV13 to TRBJ1-1, with D perhaps TRBD1 (6 bases). Germline CDR1 PRHDT, CDR2 FYEKMQ (reference sequence). V lost 1 base, J lost 8 bases, and 14 bases lay in between. The length of the CDR3 is 14 residues. The CDR3 sequence is CASSLALGQGEAFF. The DNA of the CDR3 is TGTGCCAGCAGCTTAGCCTTAGGGCAGGGGGAAGCTTTCTTT.

The chain recombines TRBV10-1 with TRBJ1-1; D unresolved. The CDR3 spans 15 residues. Per germline, CDR1 WNHNN and CDR2 SYGVQD (reference sequence). Trimming stripped 3 bases from V and 1 base from J, with 12 bases between. In DNA, the CDR3 is TGCGCCAGCAGTGATTTACGGGTCGGGAACACTGAAGCTTTCTTT. It yields the protein CASSDLRVGNTEAFF.

This chain joins TRBV7-9 and TRBJ2-3; D is unresolved. The V end lost 5 bases, the J end lost 5 bases, and 5 bases lay between the germline ends. Germline loops: CDR1 SEHNR, CDR2 FQNEAQ (reference sequence). The CDR3 is 11 residues long. CDR3 sequence: CASSGLDTQYF. The CDR3 DNA reads as TGTGCCAGCAGCGGCTTAGATACGCAGTATTTT.

Only one count was recorded for this clone. This sequence joins TRBV2 and TRBJ2-2; a possible D gene is TRBD1 (6 bases). Per germline, CDR1 SNHLY and CDR2 FYNNEI. This CDR3 is 14 amino acids long. V lost 9 bases to trimming and J lost 2 bases, with 13 bases between them. The CDR3 region has the DNA TGTGCCAGAAGGACAGAGGCTAACACCGGGGAGCTGTTTTTT. It specifies CARRTEANTGELFF.

This chain's CDR3 is CAISGPGQGYNEQFF. The CDR3 DNA reads TGTGCCATCAGTGGCCCGGGACAGGGGTACAATGAGCAGTTCTTC. The rearrangement links TRBV10-3 to TRBJ2-1; TRBD1 matches at 10 bases. The CDR3 extends over 15 amino acids. The V and J ends lost 4 bases and 4 bases, in that order; junction bases with no gene match: 4. Germline lookup yields CDR1 ENHRY and CDR2 SYGVKD.

This sequence joins TRBV29-1 and TRBJ2-3; D possibly corresponds to TRBD2 (6 bases). The CDR3 loop spans 12 amino acids. V was pared by 3 bases and J by 5 bases, with 9 bases between. The V gene's germline CDR1 is SQVTM and CDR2 ANQGSEA. The CDR3 spells CSVDWGGDTQYF. As DNA, the CDR3 is TGCAGCGTTGATTGGGGAGGAGATACGCAGTATTTT.

This clone was seen a single time. The chain recombines TRBV6-5 with TRBJ2-7; D is possibly TRBD1 or TRBD2 (5 bases each). The CDR3 extends over 14 amino acids. Looked up from germline, CDR1 is MNHEY and CDR2 is SVGAGI. V was cut by 6 bases and J by 2 bases, with 14 bases left in between. CDR3 protein: CASRPGATTYEQYF. CDR3 bases: TGTGCCAGCAGGCCCGGGGCCACCACCTACGAGCAGTACTTC.

The chain carries TRBV27 and TRBJ2-1, with 7 bases fitting TRBD2. The V gene's germline CDR1 is MNHEY and CDR2 SMNVEV (reference sequence). The CDR3 runs to 16 residues. The J segment lost 2 bases and the V segment lost 3 bases, leaving 7 bases of the junction unmatched. CDR3 sequence: CASSLSGGSAYNEQFF. The CDR3 DNA is TGTGCCAGCAGTTTGTCGGGGGGTTCGGCCTACAATGAGCAGTTCTTC.

DNA of the CDR3: TGTGCCATCTCCAGACTAGCGGGAGAGGGGAATGAGCAGTTCTTC. Its protein product is CAISRLAGEGNEQFF. The chain uses TRBV15 and TRBJ2-1; 12 bases are a match to TRBD2. After removal of 10 bases from V and 7 bases from J, the junction contained 11 bases not matched to a gene. Germline V CDR1 and CDR2: LNHNV, YYDKDF (reference sequence). The CDR3 is 15 residues long.

Turning to this clone: Other DNA sequences in this sample translate to the same CDR3. The chain has TRBV9 and TRBJ2-2; unclear D gene. Trimming stripped 1 base from V and 1 base from J, with 5 bases between. CDR3 length: 14 residues. Germline lookup yields CDR1 SGDLS and CDR2 YYNGEE. The DNA for the CDR3 is TGTGCCAGCAGCGTATCGGAGAACACCGGGGAGCTGTTTTTT. The encoded protein is CASSVSENTGELFF. Based on the CDR3 plus reference TRBV9 and TRBJ2-2, the full variable domain is DSGVTQTPKHLITATGQRVTLRCSPRSGDLSVYWYQQSLDQGLQFLIQYYNGEERAKGNILERFSAQQFPDLHSELNLSSLELGDSALYFCASSVSENTGELFFGEGSRLTVL.

The CDR3 DNA is TGTGCCAGGACTAAGGGCACCTATCCTATCGCGCCTAGGCCCTATCAAGAGACCCAGTACTTC. This codes for CARTKGTYPIAPRPYQETQYF. The V and J genes are TRBV19 and TRBJ2-5, with a weak D call TRBD2 (5 bases). The CDR3 length is 21 residues. Trimming stripped 9 bases from V and 2 bases from J, with 37 bases between. In germline, CDR1 is LNHDA, CDR2 SQIVND (reference sequence). Variable domain in full (rest from reference TRBV19 and TRBJ2-5): DGGITQSPKYLFRKEGQNVTLSCEQNLNHDAMYWYRQDPGQGLRLIYYSQIVNDFQKGDIAEGYSVSREKKESFPLTVTSAQKNPTAFYLCARTKGTYPIAPRPYQETQYFGPGTRLLVL.

V gene TRBV7-6 combines with J gene TRBJ1-2; possibly TRBD1 for D (6 bases). Trimming stripped 5 bases from V and 6 bases from J, with 16 bases between. This CDR3 is built from 14 residues. Germline V gene sequence: CDR1 SGHVS, CDR2 FNYEAQ. CDR3 loop: CASSAQLGADGYTF. The CDR3 DNA reads as TGTGCCAGCAGCGCCCAACTGGGGGCCGATGGCTACACCTTC.

This clone has only one observation. CDR3 sequence reads: CASSQRGTEAFF. DNA of the CDR3: TGTGCCAGCAGCCAAAGGGGCACTGAAGCTTTCTTT. V is TRBV27 and J is TRBJ1-1, with D tentatively TRBD1 (5 bases). V shed 6 bases and J shed 4 bases, with 9 bases lying between them. Germline V gene data show CDR1 as MNHEY and CDR2 as SMNVEV (reference sequence). This CDR3 has 12 residues.

V and J are TRBV13 and TRBJ2-3; D is possibly TRBD1 (5 bases). Trimming stripped 1 base from V and 4 bases from J, with 6 bases between. Germline CDR1 is PRHDT and CDR2 is FYEKMQ (reference sequence). The CDR3 loop spans 13 amino acids. CDR3 DNA sequence: TGTGCCAGCAGCTTAGAGGGGCCAGATACGCAGTATTTT. This gives the protein CASSLEGPDTQYF.

The chain employs TRBV28 and TRBJ2-7, with D perhaps matching TRBD2 (6 bases). The germline gives CDR1 MDHEN, CDR2 SYDVKM. V was clipped by 4 bases and J by 6 bases, with 13 bases between them. The CDR3 runs 13 residues. The CDR3, as DNA: TGTGCCAGCAGTTCGATTTTGCGGGGCGAGCAGTACTTC. It is translated as CASSSILRGEQYF.

The V call is TRBV2, the J call TRBJ2-7, with D possibly being TRBD1 or TRBD2 (5 bases each). Trimming left V 6 bases short and J 2 bases short, with 14 bases between. Germline V gene data show CDR1 as SNHLY and CDR2 as FYNNEI. CDR3 length: 14 amino acids. CDR3 in amino acids: CASRGRDLAYEQYF. CDR3 coding DNA: TGTGCCAGCAGGGGCCGGGACCTCGCCTACGAGCAGTACTTC.

The genes are TRBV10-3 and TRBJ2-7; TRBD2 is a possible D gene (5 bases). V was cut by 3 bases and J by 6 bases, with 9 bases left in between. The CDR3 length is 12 residues. Germline V gives CDR1 ENHRY, CDR2 SYGVKD. The CDR3 coding sequence is TGTGCCATCAGTGATGGAGGCAGCGAGCAGTACTTC. This translates into CAISDGGSEQYF.

This CDR3 reads CASSPPGADEQYF. The CDR3 coding sequence is TGTGCCAGCAGCCCCCCGGGGGCGGACGAGCAGTACTTC. V and J are TRBV7-9 and TRBJ2-7, with D possibly being TRBD1 or TRBD2 (6 bases each). The CDR3 totals 13 residues. Germline CDR1 is SEHNR and CDR2 is FQNEAQ (reference sequence). V lost 5 bases, J lost 5 bases, and 13 bases lay in between.

The rearrangement uses TRBV28 and TRBJ2-7, with D uncertain. Germline V gene data show CDR1 as MDHEN and CDR2 as SYDVKM. The V end was cut by 3 bases, the J end by 3 bases, with 18 bases between. This CDR3 spans 16 amino acids. CDR3 loop: CASSFPLGIKSYEQYF. For the CDR3, the DNA is TGTGCCAGCAGTTTTCCCCTGGGGATCAAGAGCTACGAGCAGTACTTC.